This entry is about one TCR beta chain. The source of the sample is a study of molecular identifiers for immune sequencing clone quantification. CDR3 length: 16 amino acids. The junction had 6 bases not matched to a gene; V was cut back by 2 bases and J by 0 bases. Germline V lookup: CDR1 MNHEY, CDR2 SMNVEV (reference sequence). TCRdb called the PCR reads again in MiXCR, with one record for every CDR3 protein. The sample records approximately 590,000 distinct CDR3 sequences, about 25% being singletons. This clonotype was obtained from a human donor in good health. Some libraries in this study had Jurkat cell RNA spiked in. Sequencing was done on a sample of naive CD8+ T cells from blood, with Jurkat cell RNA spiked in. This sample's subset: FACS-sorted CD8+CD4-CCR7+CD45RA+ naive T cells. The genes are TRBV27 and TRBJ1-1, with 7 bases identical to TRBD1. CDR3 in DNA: TGTGCCAGCAGTTTAACAGGGGTCCCGATGAACACTGAAGCTTTCTTT. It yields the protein CASSLTGVPMNTEAFF.